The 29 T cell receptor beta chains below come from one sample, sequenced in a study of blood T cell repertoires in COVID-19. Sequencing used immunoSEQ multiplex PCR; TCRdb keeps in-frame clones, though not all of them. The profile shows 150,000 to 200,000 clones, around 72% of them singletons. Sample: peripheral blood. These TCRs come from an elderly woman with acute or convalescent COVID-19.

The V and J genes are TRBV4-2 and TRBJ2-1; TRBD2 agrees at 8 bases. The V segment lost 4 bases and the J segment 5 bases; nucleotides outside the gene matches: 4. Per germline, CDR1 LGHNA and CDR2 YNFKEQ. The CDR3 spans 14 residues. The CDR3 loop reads CASSPAGVNNEQFF. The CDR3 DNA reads TGTGCCAGCAGCCCAGCGGGAGTGAACAATGAGCAGTTCTTC.

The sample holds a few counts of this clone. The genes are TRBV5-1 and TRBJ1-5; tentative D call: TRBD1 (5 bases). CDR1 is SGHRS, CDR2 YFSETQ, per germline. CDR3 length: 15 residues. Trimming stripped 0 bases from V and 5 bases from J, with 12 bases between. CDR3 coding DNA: TGCGCCAGCAGCTTGGATGGCGACAGAGATCAGCCCCAGCATTTT. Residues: CASSLDGDRDQPQHF.

CDR3 bases: TGTGCCAGCTCGCGTATACAGGGACCTAGCACAGATACGCAGTATTTT. This codes for CASSRIQGPSTDTQYF. The V gene is TRBV18, the J gene TRBJ2-3; a possible D gene is TRBD1 (6 bases). This CDR3 comprises 16 residues. V lost 6 bases and J lost 0, with 16 bases in between. CDR1 is KGHSH, CDR2 LQKENI, per germline.

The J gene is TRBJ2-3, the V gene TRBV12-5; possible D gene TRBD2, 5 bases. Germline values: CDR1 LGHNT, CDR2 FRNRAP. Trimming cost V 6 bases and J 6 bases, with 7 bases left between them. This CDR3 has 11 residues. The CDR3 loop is CASGREDTQYF. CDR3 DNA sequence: TGTGCTAGTGGGAGGGAGGATACGCAGTATTTT.

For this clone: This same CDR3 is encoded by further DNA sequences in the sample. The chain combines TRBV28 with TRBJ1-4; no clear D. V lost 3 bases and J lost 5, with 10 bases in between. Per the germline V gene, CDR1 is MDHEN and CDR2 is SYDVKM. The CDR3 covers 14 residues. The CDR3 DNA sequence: TGTGCCAGCAGTTTTCGGACGGGGAATGAAAAACTGTTTTTT. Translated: CASSFRTGNEKLFF.

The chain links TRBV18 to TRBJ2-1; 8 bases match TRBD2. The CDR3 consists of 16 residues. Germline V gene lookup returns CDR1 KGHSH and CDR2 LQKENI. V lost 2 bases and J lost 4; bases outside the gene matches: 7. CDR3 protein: CASSPGGGRRYNEQFF. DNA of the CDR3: TGTGCCAGCTCACCAGGCGGCGGGAGGCGTTACAATGAGCAGTTCTTC.

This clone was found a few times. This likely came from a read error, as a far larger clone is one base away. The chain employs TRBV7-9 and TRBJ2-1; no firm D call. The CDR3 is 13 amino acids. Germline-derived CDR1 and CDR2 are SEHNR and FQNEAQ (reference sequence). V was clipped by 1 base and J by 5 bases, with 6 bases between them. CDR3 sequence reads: CASSLGPNNEQFF. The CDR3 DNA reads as TGTGCCAGCAGCTTAGGGCCGAACAATGAGCAGTTCTTC.

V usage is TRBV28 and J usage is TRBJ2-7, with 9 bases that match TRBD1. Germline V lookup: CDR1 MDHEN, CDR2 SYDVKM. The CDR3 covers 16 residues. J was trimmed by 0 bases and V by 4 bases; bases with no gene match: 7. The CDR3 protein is CASSSLLTGGSYEQYF. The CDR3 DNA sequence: TGTGCCAGCAGTTCCCTCTTGACAGGGGGCTCCTACGAGCAGTACTTC.

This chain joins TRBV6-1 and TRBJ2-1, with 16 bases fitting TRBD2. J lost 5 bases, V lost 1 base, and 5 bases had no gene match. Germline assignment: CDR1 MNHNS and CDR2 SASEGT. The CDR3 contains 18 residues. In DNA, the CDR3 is TGTGCCAGCAGTGAAGTTCCGGGACTAGCGGGAGGGAACAATGAGCAGTTCTTC. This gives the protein CASSEVPGLAGGNNEQFF.

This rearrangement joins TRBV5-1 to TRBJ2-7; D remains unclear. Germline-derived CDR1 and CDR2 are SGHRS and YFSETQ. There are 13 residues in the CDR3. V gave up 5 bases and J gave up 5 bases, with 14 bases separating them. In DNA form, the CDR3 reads TGCGCCAGCAGTGAGAGTCCACGCCACGAGCAGTACTTC. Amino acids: CASSESPRHEQYF.

CDR3 DNA: TGTGCCTGGAGTGTTGCGCTTTTCTCTGGAAACACCATATATTTT. This encodes CAWSVALFSGNTIYF. The genes are TRBV30 and TRBJ1-3; D not resolved. Germline V gives CDR1 GTSNPN, CDR2 SVGIG (reference sequence). Deletions cut 0 bases from V and 0 bases from J, with 9 bases between. There are 15 residues in the CDR3.

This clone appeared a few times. CDR3 sequence (DNA): TGTGCCAGCAGCTTAATATCGGAGAATCAGCCCCAGCATTTT. Encoded protein: CASSLISENQPQHF. The rearrangement joins TRBV7-2 to TRBJ1-5; D gene unclear. This CDR3 region has 14 residues. Between the trimmed V and J ends, which lost 2 bases and 4 bases, there was a span of 9 bases. Germline loops: CDR1 SGHTA, CDR2 FQGNSA.

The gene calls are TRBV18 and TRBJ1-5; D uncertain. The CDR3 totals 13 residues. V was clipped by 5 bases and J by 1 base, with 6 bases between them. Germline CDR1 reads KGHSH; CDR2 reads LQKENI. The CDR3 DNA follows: TGTGCCAGCTCAGAACAGAGCAATCAGCCCCAGCATTTT. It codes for CASSEQSNQPQHF.

The CDR3, as DNA: TGTGCCAGCAGTTTCGGGACAGGGACATATAATTCACCCCTCCACTTT. Amino acids: CASSFGTGTYNSPLHF. The chain links TRBV2 to TRBJ1-6; 9 nucleotides align to TRBD1. The J segment lost 4 bases and the V segment lost 5 bases, leaving 6 bases of the junction unmatched. In germline, CDR1 is SNHLY, CDR2 FYNNEI. The CDR3 has 16 amino acids.

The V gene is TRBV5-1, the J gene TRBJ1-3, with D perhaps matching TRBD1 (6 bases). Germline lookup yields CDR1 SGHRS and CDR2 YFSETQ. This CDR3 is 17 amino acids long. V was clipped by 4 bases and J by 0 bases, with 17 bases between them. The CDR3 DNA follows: TGCGCCAGCAGCGCAACGACAGGAGAAGCCTCTGGAAACACCATATATTTT. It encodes CASSATTGEASGNTIYF.

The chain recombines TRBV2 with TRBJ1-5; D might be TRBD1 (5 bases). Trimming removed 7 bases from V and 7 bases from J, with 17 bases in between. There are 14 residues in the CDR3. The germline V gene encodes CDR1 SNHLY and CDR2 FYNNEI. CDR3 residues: CASNAEGSGQPQHF. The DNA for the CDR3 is TGTGCCAGCAACGCAGAGGGGAGCGGGCAGCCCCAGCATTTT.

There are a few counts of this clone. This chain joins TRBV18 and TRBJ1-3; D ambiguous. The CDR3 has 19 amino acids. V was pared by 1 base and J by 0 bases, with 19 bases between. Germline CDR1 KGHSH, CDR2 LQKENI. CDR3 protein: CASSPRAESFVGSGNTIYF. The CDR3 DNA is TGTGCCAGCTCACCACGCGCGGAGTCTTTTGTCGGCTCTGGAAACACCATATATTTT.

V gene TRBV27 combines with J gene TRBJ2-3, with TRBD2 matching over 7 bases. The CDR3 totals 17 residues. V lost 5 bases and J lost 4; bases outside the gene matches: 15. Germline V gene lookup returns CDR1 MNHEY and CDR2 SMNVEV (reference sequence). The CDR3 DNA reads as TGTGCCAGCAGTCCCGGACCAGGAGGCGGGAGTTCAGATACGCAGTATTTT. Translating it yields CASSPGPGGGSSDTQYF.

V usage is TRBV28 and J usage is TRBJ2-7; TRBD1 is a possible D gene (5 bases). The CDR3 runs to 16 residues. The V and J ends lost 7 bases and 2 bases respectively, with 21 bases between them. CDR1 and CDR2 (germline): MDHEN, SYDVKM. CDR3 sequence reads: CASTPRPRDPPYEQYF. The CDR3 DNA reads TGTGCCAGCACCCCAAGGCCCAGGGATCCCCCCTACGAGCAGTACTTC.

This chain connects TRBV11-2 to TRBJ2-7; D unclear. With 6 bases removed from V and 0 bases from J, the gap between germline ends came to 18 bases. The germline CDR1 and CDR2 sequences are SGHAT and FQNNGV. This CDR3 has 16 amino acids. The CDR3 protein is CASRKGVSYDSYEQYF. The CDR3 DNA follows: TGTGCCAGCAGGAAAGGAGTTAGTTATGACTCCTACGAGCAGTACTTC.

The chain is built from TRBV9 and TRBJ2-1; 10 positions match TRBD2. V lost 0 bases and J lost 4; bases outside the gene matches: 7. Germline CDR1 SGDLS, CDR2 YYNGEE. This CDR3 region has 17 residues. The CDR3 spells CASSVEVAGGRYNEQFF. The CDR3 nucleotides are TGTGCCAGCAGCGTAGAGGTAGCGGGGGGTAGGTACAATGAGCAGTTCTTC.

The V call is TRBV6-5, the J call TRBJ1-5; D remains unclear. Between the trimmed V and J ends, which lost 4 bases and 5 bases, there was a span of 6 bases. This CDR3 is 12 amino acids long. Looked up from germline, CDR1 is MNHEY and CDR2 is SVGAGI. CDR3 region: CASSSPYQPQHF. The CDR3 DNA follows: TGTGCCAGCAGTTCCCCGTATCAGCCCCAGCATTTT.

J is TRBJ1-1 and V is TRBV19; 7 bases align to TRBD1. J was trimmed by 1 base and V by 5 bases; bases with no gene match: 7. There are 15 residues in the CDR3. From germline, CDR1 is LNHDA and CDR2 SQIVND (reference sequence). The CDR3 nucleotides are TGTGCCAGTAGTGGAAAGGGGGCCGGGAACACTGAAGCTTTCTTT. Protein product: CASSGKGAGNTEAFF.

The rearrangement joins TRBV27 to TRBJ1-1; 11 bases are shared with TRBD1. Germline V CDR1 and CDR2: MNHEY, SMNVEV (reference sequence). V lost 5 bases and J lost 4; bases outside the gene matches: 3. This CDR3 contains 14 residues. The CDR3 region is CASSPGTGGTEAFF. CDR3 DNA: TGTGCCAGCAGTCCGGGGACAGGGGGCACTGAAGCTTTCTTT.

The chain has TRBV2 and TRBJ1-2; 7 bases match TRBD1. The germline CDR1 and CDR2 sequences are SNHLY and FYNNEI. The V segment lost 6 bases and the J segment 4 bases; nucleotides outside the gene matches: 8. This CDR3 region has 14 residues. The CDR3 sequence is CASRATGDLYGYTF. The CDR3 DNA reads TGTGCCAGCAGGGCTACAGGGGACCTCTATGGCTACACCTTC.

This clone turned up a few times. The CDR3 protein is CASSPTASTDTQYF. CDR3 DNA sequence: TGTGCCAGCTCACCAACAGCTAGCACAGATACGCAGTATTTT. The chain couples TRBV18 to TRBJ2-3; D is undetermined. Trimming took 2 bases from V and 0 from J, leaving 6 bases between them. Germline lookup yields CDR1 KGHSH and CDR2 LQKENI. This CDR3 is 14 amino acids long.

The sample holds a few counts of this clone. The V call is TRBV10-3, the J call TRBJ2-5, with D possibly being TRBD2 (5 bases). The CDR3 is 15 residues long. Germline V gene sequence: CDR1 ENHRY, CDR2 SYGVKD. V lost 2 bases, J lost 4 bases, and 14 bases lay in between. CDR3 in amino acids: CAISEQVGVTETQYF. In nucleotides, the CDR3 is TGTGCCATCAGTGAGCAGGTGGGAGTCACAGAGACCCAGTACTTC.

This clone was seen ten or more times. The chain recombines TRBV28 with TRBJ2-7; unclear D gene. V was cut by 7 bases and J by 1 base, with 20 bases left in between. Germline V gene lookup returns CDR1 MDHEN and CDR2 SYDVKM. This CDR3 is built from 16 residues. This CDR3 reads CASTQPSRSGSYEQYF. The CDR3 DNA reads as TGTGCCAGCACCCAACCTTCACGGTCCGGGTCCTACGAGCAGTACTTC.

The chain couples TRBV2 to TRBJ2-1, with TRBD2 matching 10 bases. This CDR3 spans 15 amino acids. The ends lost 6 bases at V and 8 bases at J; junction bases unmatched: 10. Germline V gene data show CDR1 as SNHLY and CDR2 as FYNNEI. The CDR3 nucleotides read TGTGCCAGCAGCGAGCGGGAGGGTCGCTTACATGAGCAGTTCTTC. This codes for CASSEREGRLHEQFF.